The clone carrying this T cell receptor (beta chain) has a single count. TCRdb recomputed calls from the PCR reads with MiXCR, one row per CDR3 protein. The sample contains fewer than 15,000 distinct CDR3 sequences, less than 65% of which appear only once. This specimen comes from a study of tumor-infiltrating lymphocytes in oesophageal squamous cell carcinoma. V lost 5 bases, J lost 5 bases, and 3 bases stayed unmatched. The germline gives CDR1 MNHNY, CDR2 SVGAGI (reference sequence). The length of the CDR3 is 13 residues. The chain recombines TRBV6-6 with TRBJ1-2; 9 nucleotides match TRBD1. The material sequenced was normal esophageal tissue next to the tumor. The clonotype originates from a male donor with esophageal squamous cell carcinoma. The CDR3 nucleotides read TGTGCCAGCAGTAAACAGGGGGCGTATGGCTACACCTTC. Residues: CASSKQGAYGYTF.